This T cell receptor beta chain is drawn from a study of T cell responses to AZD1222 COVID-19 vaccine (dated by TCRdb to the early 2020s). As for the study more broadly: AZD1222 recipients whose second dose came at about 4 weeks and those whose second dose came at about 12 weeks were combined into one group, since spike-specific TCR depth and breadth did not differ between the two schedules. A total of around 240 trial participants underwent TCR sequencing, of whom approximately 210 received two doses of AZD1222 and some 25 received two doses of the MenACWY control vaccine. Trial participants were enrolled into age subgroups of 18-55, 56-69 and 70-plus years, which contained about 150, 28 and 57 TCR-sequenced participants, respectively.

The meaning of the sample's time point label: baseline before first vaccination. The vaccinee samples were drawn from two UK trials, COV001 and COV002, one of which was a single-blind randomized controlled phase 2/3 trial testing AZD1222 (ChAdOx1 nCoV-19) in healthy adults. Trial participant PBMC samples were collected at day 0 and day 28 after the second dose for TCRbeta chain sequencing. The CDR3 regions of human TCRbeta chains were analyzed by immunosequencing. Per the original workflow: Repertoire TCRs were matched against a reference library of SARS-CoV-2-specific TCRs generated with the MIRA antigen-specificity platform. Breadth meant the fraction of unique TCRs that were SARS-CoV-2-associated, whereas depth meant the fraction of total T cells that were SARS-CoV-2-associated. Using the MIRA data, each spike-specific TCR was assigned both to the spike region to which the TCR was reactive and to a CD4 or CD8 class. Log10-transformed breadth and depth values were compared by one-way ANOVA with Sidak's multiple comparisons tests. The table comes from immuneACCESS by way of TCRdb, which keeps in-frame sequences with V and J called. Part of the clones is missing from these tables; in studies checked, under half for an unresolved V gene and the rest for unknown reasons. That table is the source of V, J and clone size, and D and trimming were worked out from the DNA. For this sample the table gives over 130,000 clones, of which around nine tenths were detected only once. The ten largest account for approximately 3.7% of the sample.

Notes on this clone: Its antigen is unknown. No base-level quality is on record; no much larger clone is a single base apart.

Paper-wide results and their limitations: The 56-69-year group was small, and its depth increase did not reach significance, likely because of low power. The vaccine-associated CD4 TCRs covered the entire spike protein, and the dominant responses fell in regions 160-218 and 743-854. Participants were mostly white British and included more females than males, and it was suggested by the authors that clonal diversity may have been underestimated. Reportedly, almost half of the unique spike-specific TCRs recognized epitopes lying outside the regions that are mutated in the B.1.351 and B.1.1.7 variants. Conclusions about previously exposed vaccinees were limited because only a handful of AZD1222 recipients were SARS-CoV-2 seropositive at baseline. After two AZD1222 doses, both the breadth and the depth of spike-specific TCRs were significantly higher than at day 0 and than in MenACWY recipients. No day 14 peak-response samples were available, so repertoires were characterized only after the peak T cell response.

CDR3 length: 14 amino acids, cysteine to phenylalanine. The sequence is cut down to CDR3 DNA, 42 bases in frame from base 1. The trim is 2 bases for V and 3 bases for J, with a gap of 9 bases between the germline ends. The CDR1 and CDR2 encoded by the germline V gene are MNHEY and SVGEGT. The chain is assembled from TRBV6-2 or TRBV6-3 and TRBJ2-3, with an unclear D gene assignment. Sequenced here: peripheral blood, sampled on day 0 of AZD1222 vaccination. The sequence derives from an adult in good health. The CDR3 amino acid sequence is: CASSYSETTDTQYF. The DNA is as follows: TGTGCCAGCAGTTACAGCGAGACGACAGATACGCAGTATTTT.